Shown below are 8 T cell receptor beta chains from a single sample sequenced in a study of T cells in localized non-small cell lung cancer. Generated by immunoSEQ multiplex PCR, the TCRdb table keeps only in-frame clones and is missing some. The table has 130,000 or so clones, roughly nine tenths seen once. The source was peripheral blood, collected before any cancer treatment. These TCRs come from an older female donor with stage I lung adenocarcinoma.

The genes are TRBV15 and TRBJ1-2; D gene unclear. The CDR3 is 13 amino acids. Per germline, CDR1 LNHNV and CDR2 YYDKDF (reference sequence). V lost 0 bases to trimming and J lost 5 bases, with 7 bases between them. This CDR3 reads CATSRDGTYGYTF. For the CDR3, the DNA is TGTGCCACCAGCAGAGACGGAACATATGGCTACACCTTC.

V usage is TRBV2 and J usage is TRBJ2-1; D possibly corresponds to TRBD1 (6 bases). The CDR3 consists of 16 residues. Trimming removed 2 bases at V and 10 bases at J, with 21 bases between. Germline assignment: CDR1 SNHLY and CDR2 FYNNEI. The CDR3 DNA reads as TGTGCCAGCAGTGAAATGAGGTTGCGGACAGATCGGGAGCAGTTCTTC. It translates to CASSEMRLRTDREQFF.

The gene calls are TRBV2 and TRBJ1-1, with unresolved D. Germline V gives CDR1 SNHLY, CDR2 FYNNEI. Trimming removed 2 bases from V and 6 bases from J, with 4 bases in between. The CDR3 totals 11 residues. DNA for the CDR3: TGTGCCAGCAGTGAACTGGCTGAAGCTTTCTTT. As protein: CASSELAEAFF. Looking up the rest from reference TRBV2 and TRBJ1-1 gives the full variable domain: EPEVTQTPSHQVTQMGQEVILRCVPISNHLYFYWYRQILGQKVEFLVSFYNNEISEKSEIFDDQFSVERPDGSNFTLKIRSTKLEDSAMYFCASSELAEAFFGQGTRLTVV.

The genes are TRBV2 and TRBJ2-4, with no clear D. Germline V gives CDR1 SNHLY, CDR2 FYNNEI. V was clipped by 6 bases and J by 9 bases, with 18 bases between them. The CDR3 has 14 amino acids. The chain's CDR3 is CASSRQGMDGIQYF. CDR3 sequence (DNA): TGTGCCAGCAGCAGACAAGGGATGGACGGCATTCAGTACTTC.

The chain carries TRBV29-1 and TRBJ1-1; 7 bases align to TRBD1. The CDR3 spans 13 residues. Trimming cost V 7 bases and J 3 bases; bases outside gene matches: 8. Germline CDR1 reads SQVTM; CDR2 reads ANQGSEA. The CDR3 DNA follows: TGCAGCGCCACGACAGGGATGGACACTGAAGCTTTCTTT. This sequence encodes CSATTGMDTEAFF.

The chain uses TRBV7-9 and TRBJ1-5, with D maybe TRBD1 (6 bases). CDR1 SEHNR and CDR2 FQNEAQ come from the germline V gene (reference sequence). The CDR3 consists of 13 residues. V was trimmed by 4 bases and J by 7 bases, leaving 11 bases between them. This chain's CDR3 is CASSSRGGQPQHF. The CDR3 DNA follows: TGTGCCAGCAGCTCCAGGGGAGGCCAGCCCCAGCATTTT.

V usage is TRBV27 and J usage is TRBJ2-1; D is possibly TRBD2 (6 bases). Germline V gene data show CDR1 as MNHEY and CDR2 as SMNVEV (reference sequence). V dropped 6 bases and J dropped 1 base, with 10 bases sitting between them. The CDR3 totals 14 residues. The CDR3 coding sequence is TGTGCCAGCAGCCCTAGCGTTTCCTACAATGAGCAGTTCTTC. Translation: CASSPSVSYNEQFF.

This chain joins TRBV4-2 and TRBJ2-1, with 11 positions matching TRBD2. Germline V gives CDR1 LGHNA, CDR2 YNFKEQ. V shed 0 bases and J 4 bases; nucleotides not matched to a gene: 5. The CDR3 has 17 residues. The CDR3 nucleotides read TGTGCCAGCAGCCAAGAGGGGACTAGCGGAGTATACAATGAGCAGTTCTTC. Translated, it gives CASSQEGTSGVYNEQFF.